These 23 T cell receptor beta chains were all obtained from the same sample, sequenced in a study of shared clonotypes between healthy human individuals. Produced via immunoSEQ multiplex PCR; TCRdb's table is partial and in-frame only. The sample holds some 2,000,000 clones, about 94% seen once. Sequencing was carried out using naive CD4+ T cells sorted from blood. Subset: CD45RA+ positively selected. These receptor sequences come from a man between 18 and 35 years old in good health.

The V call is TRBV7-9, the J call TRBJ1-1; D unresolved. The germline V and J ends were trimmed by 3 bases and 1 base, with 9 bases remaining between them. The germline V gene has CDR1 SEHNR and CDR2 FQNEAQ (reference sequence). The CDR3 runs 14 residues. This chain's CDR3 is CASSFMRENTEAFF. The CDR3 DNA reads TGTGCCAGCAGCTTTATGAGAGAGAACACTGAAGCTTTCTTT. The full variable domain, completed using reference TRBV7-9 and TRBJ1-1, is DTGVSQNPRHKITKRGQNVTFRCDPISEHNRLYWYRQTLGQGPEFLTYFQNEAQLEKSRLLSDRFSAERPKGSFSTLEIQRTEQGDSAMYLCASSFMRENTEAFFGQGTRLTVV.

This clone was counted a few times. The chain couples TRBV11-2 to TRBJ1-3; D is unclear. The CDR3 has 13 amino acids. V lost 0 bases, J lost 3 bases, and 3 bases lay in between. Germline V gives CDR1 SGHAT, CDR2 FQNNGV. The CDR3 DNA is TGTGCCAGCAGCTTAGATGGTGGAAACACCATATATTTT. Translated, it gives CASSLDGGNTIYF. The whole variable domain, filled in from reference TRBV11-2 and TRBJ1-3, reads EAGVAQSPRYKIIEKRQSVAFWCNPISGHATLYWYQQILGQGPKLLIQFQNNGVVDDSQLPKDRFSAERLKGVDSTLKIQPAKLEDSAVYLCASSLDGGNTIYFGEGSWLTVV.

This chain connects TRBV10-3 to TRBJ1-5; D is possibly TRBD1 (6 bases). Germline-derived CDR1 and CDR2 are ENHRY and SYGVKD. CDR3 length equals 14 residues. The V and J ends lost 4 bases and 4 bases respectively, with 11 bases between them. CDR3 amino acids: CAISGVGTNQPQHF. In DNA, the CDR3 is TGTGCCATCAGTGGCGTTGGGACAAATCAGCCCCAGCATTTT.

The rearrangement links TRBV4-1 to TRBJ1-4; 9 nucleotides line up with TRBD1. This CDR3 spans 18 amino acids. The ends lost 0 bases at V and 8 bases at J; junction bases unmatched: 13. Germline CDR1 reads MGHRA; CDR2 reads YSYEKL. CDR3 residues: CASSQDPLRQGVTEKLFF. The DNA for the CDR3 is TGCGCCAGCAGCCAAGATCCCTTAAGACAGGGGGTCACCGAAAAACTGTTTTTT.

In this sample, this clone turned up once. The gene calls are TRBV7-2 and TRBJ2-1; 7 nucleotides line up with TRBD1. The CDR3 covers 15 residues. Germline assignment: CDR1 SGHTA and CDR2 FQGNSA. V was pared by 4 bases and J by 5 bases, with 8 bases of the junction left unmatched. The CDR3 DNA follows: TGTGCCAGCAGCTGGGACAGAGTTAGCGACAATGAGCAGTTCTTC. Residues: CASSWDRVSDNEQFF. Combining the CDR3 with reference TRBV7-2 and TRBJ2-1 gives the whole variable domain GAGVSQSPSNKVTEKGKDVELRCDPISGHTALYWYRQSLGQGLEFLIYFQGNSAPDKSGLPSDRFSAERTGGSVSTLTIQRTQQEDSAVYLCASSWDRVSDNEQFFGPGTRLTVL.

The rearrangement joins TRBV13 to TRBJ2-7, with D possibly matching TRBD2 (5 bases). The germline gives CDR1 PRHDT, CDR2 FYEKMQ (reference sequence). The germline V and J ends were trimmed by 5 bases and 0 bases, with 8 bases remaining between them. There are 13 residues in the CDR3. This CDR3 reads CASSPEGSYEQYF. For the CDR3, the DNA is TGTGCCAGCAGCCCTGAGGGCTCCTACGAGCAGTACTTC.

The chain recombines TRBV7-9 with TRBJ1-1; D unclear. From germline, CDR1 is SEHNR and CDR2 FQNEAQ (reference sequence). The V and J ends lost 7 bases and 8 bases respectively, with 20 bases between them. The CDR3 runs 14 residues. For the CDR3, the DNA is TGTGCCAGCACCCGAAGGGAACAGACCGAGGAAGCTTTCTTT. Protein sequence: CASTRREQTEEAFF.

The chain couples TRBV4-3 to TRBJ2-1; D might be TRBD2 (6 bases). With 0 bases removed from V and 2 bases from J, the gap between germline ends came to 20 bases. This CDR3 contains 19 residues. The germline V gene has CDR1 LGHNA and CDR2 YSLEER. CDR3 sequence reads: CASSQDLIGGTGTYNEQFF. The CDR3 nucleotides read TGCGCCAGCAGCCAAGATTTAATCGGCGGGACCGGGACCTACAATGAGCAGTTCTTC.

The rearrangement uses TRBV7-9 and TRBJ2-2; D is perhaps TRBD2 (5 bases). CDR1 SEHNR and CDR2 FQNEAQ come from the germline V gene (reference sequence). Trimming took off 5 bases at V and 2 bases at J, with 12 bases between the two ends. This CDR3 is 15 amino acids long. The DNA for the CDR3 is TGTGCCAGCAGCCTAAGGACTGTTAACACCGGGGAGCTGTTTTTT. Translated, it gives CASSLRTVNTGELFF.

This chain joins TRBV14 and TRBJ1-1, with 8 bases fitting TRBD1. The CDR3 consists of 18 residues. Germline V gene data show CDR1 as SGHDN and CDR2 as FVKESK. V trimming: 2 bases; J trimming: 1 base; junction bases outside the gene matches: 12. For the CDR3, the DNA is TGTGCCAGCAGCCAACAGGGCAGGGGGCTAATTAGGAACACTGAAGCTTTCTTT. Its translation: CASSQQGRGLIRNTEAFF.

V usage is TRBV11-2 and J usage is TRBJ2-3; 9 nucleotides match TRBD2. Germline CDR1 reads SGHAT; CDR2 reads FQNNGV. V shed 3 bases, J shed 3 bases, and the junction held 7 bases outside the gene matches. The CDR3 loop spans 16 amino acids. CDR3 nucleotides: TGTGCCAGCAGCTTGCTAGCGGGAAGTCAAACAGATACGCAGTATTTT. Protein product: CASSLLAGSQTDTQYF. Drawing the rest from reference TRBV11-2 and TRBJ2-3, the complete variable domain is EAGVAQSPRYKIIEKRQSVAFWCNPISGHATLYWYQQILGQGPKLLIQFQNNGVVDDSQLPKDRFSAERLKGVDSTLKIQPAKLEDSAVYLCASSLLAGSQTDTQYFGPGTRLTVL.

The rearrangement uses TRBV2 and TRBJ2-5; TRBD1 matches at 9 bases. This CDR3 is 15 amino acids long. Germline CDR1 is SNHLY and CDR2 is FYNNEI. With 6 bases clipped from V and 4 bases from J, the junction kept 9 bases outside the gene matches. CDR3 bases: TGTGCCAGCAGCGTCGGACAGGGGAGGGTAGAGACCCAGTACTTC. Translating gives CASSVGQGRVETQYF.

The chain combines TRBV28 with TRBJ2-3; 10 bases fit TRBD1. In germline, CDR1 is MDHEN, CDR2 SYDVKM. The V gene end was trimmed by 5 bases and the J gene end by 1 base; junction bases not matched to a gene: 3. The length of the CDR3 is 15 residues. CDR3 amino acids: CASSPGTGGTDTQYF. In DNA form, the CDR3 reads TGTGCCAGCAGTCCCGGGACAGGGGGCACAGATACGCAGTATTTT. The full variable domain, in which reference TRBV28 and TRBJ2-3 provide the parts outside the CDR3, is DVKVTQSSRYLVKRTGEKVFLECVQDMDHENMFWYRQDPGLGLRLIYFSYDVKMKEKGDIPEGYSVSREKKERFSLILESASTNQTSMYLCASSPGTGGTDTQYFGPGTRLTVL.

J is TRBJ1-2 and V is TRBV4-1, with TRBD1 identical over 8 bases. Germline V gene lookup returns CDR1 MGHRA and CDR2 YSYEKL. There are 14 residues in the CDR3. The V gene end was trimmed by 6 bases and the J gene end by 4 bases; junction bases not matched to a gene: 7. The CDR3 reads CASSRTGMTYGYTF. The CDR3 DNA follows: TGCGCCAGCAGTCGGACAGGGATGACCTATGGCTACACCTTC.

This rearrangement joins TRBV30 to TRBJ1-2, with D possibly matching TRBD1 (5 bases). Trimming removed 4 bases at V and 4 bases at J, with 16 bases between. Germline-derived CDR1 and CDR2 are GTSNPN and SVGIG (reference sequence). The CDR3 sequence is 14 residues long. The CDR3 nucleotides read TGTGCCTGGACCAGGGAGGTGGTTACCTATGGCTACACCTTC. This sequence encodes CAWTREVVTYGYTF.

A single count supports this clone. CDR3 DNA: TGTGCCAGCAGCTTACGGACAGGGCCCAAAAACATTCAGTACTTC. Translation: CASSLRTGPKNIQYF. The chain couples TRBV21-1 to TRBJ2-4; TRBD1 reflects the table's D call only, with no check against the DNA. TRBV21-1 is annotated as a pseudogene. This CDR3 is built from 15 residues.

The gene calls are TRBV28 and TRBJ2-7; 9 nucleotides agree with TRBD2. V was pared by 8 bases and J by 0 bases, with 8 bases of the junction left unmatched. The CDR3 sequence is 15 residues long. Germline CDR1 MDHEN, CDR2 SYDVKM. CDR3: CASLSGGDSSYEQYF. In nucleotides, the CDR3 is TGTGCCAGCCTTAGCGGGGGCGACAGCTCCTACGAGCAGTACTTC.

This clone was found once. Other nucleotide sequences in the sample specify the same CDR3. This chain uses TRBV9 with TRBJ2-2; 15 bases are a match to TRBD2. The ends lost 0 bases at V and 4 bases at J; junction bases unmatched: 1. The CDR3 runs to 17 residues. CDR1 SGDLS and CDR2 YYNGEE come from the germline V gene. CDR3: CASSVGTSGRGTGELFF. DNA for the CDR3: TGTGCCAGCAGCGTAGGGACTAGCGGGAGGGGCACCGGGGAGCTGTTTTTT.

This clone occurred once. The chain uses TRBV7-9 and TRBJ1-4; D gene unclear. V dropped 5 bases and J dropped 14 bases, with 21 bases sitting between them. Germline CDR1 and CDR2: SEHNR and FQNEAQ (reference sequence). The CDR3 contains 14 residues. As DNA, the CDR3 is TGTGCCAGCAGCCCTCGGGATTCTACGTTACTTCTGTTTTTT. It yields the protein CASSPRDSTLLLFF.

The chain combines TRBV2 with TRBJ2-3; 13 bases are shared with TRBD2. CDR3 length: 16 amino acids. J lost 2 bases, V lost 4 bases, and 3 bases had no gene match. CDR1 is SNHLY and CDR2 is FYNNEI in the germline V gene. For the CDR3, the DNA is TGTGCCAGCAGTGTACTAGCGGGGGGGCACACAGATACGCAGTATTTT. It encodes CASSVLAGGHTDTQYF.

For this clone: In the same sample, other DNA sequences code for this CDR3. The rearrangement joins TRBV2 to TRBJ2-7; a possible D gene is TRBD2 (5 bases). The ends were cut back, 8 bases at V and 4 bases at J, with 9 bases in the middle. The length of the CDR3 is 11 residues. CDR1 is SNHLY, CDR2 FYNNEI, per germline. CDR3 DNA sequence: TGTGCCAGCCTAGCAGGATACGAGCAGTACTTC. This sequence encodes CASLAGYEQYF.

As concerns this clone: Other DNA sequences in the same sample also yield this CDR3. This sequence joins TRBV10-3 and TRBJ2-7, with TRBD2 matching over 9 bases. Losses at the gene ends were 0 bases for V and 3 bases for J; bases not matched to a gene: 3. The CDR3 is made up of 15 amino acids. Germline values: CDR1 ENHRY, CDR2 SYGVKD. The CDR3, as DNA: TGTGCCATCAGTGAGTCCGGGCGGGAGGGCTACGAGCAGTACTTC. Translation gives CAISESGREGYEQYF.

The gene calls are TRBV18 and TRBJ1-6; D is undetermined. V lost 2 bases and J 8 bases, leaving 7 bases between the germline ends. CDR3 length equals 13 residues. The germline V gene encodes CDR1 KGHSH and CDR2 LQKENI. In nucleotides, the CDR3 is TGTGCCAGCTCACCAGGGATTGATTCACCCCTCCACTTT. This translates into CASSPGIDSPLHF. Filled out from reference TRBV18 and TRBJ1-6, the complete variable domain reads NAGVMQNPRHLVRRRGQEARLRCSPMKGHSHVYWYRQLPEEGLKFMVYLQKENIIDESGMPKERFSAEFPKEGPSILRIQQVVRGDSAAYFCASSPGIDSPLHFGNGTRLTVT.